These T cell receptor beta chains were read from a single sample in a study of cytomegalovirus exposure and HLA in healthy donors. Sequencing used immunoSEQ multiplex PCR; TCRdb keeps in-frame clones, though not all of them. The table shows about 110,000 clones, with around 81% occurring only once. The material sequenced was PBMCs. All receptors derive from a woman in her 30s in good health and CMV-seronegative. The CDR3 runs from the conserved cysteine through the conserved F or W. D genes are given only for firm matches. Expanded clones get a size class; other rows say once, few or many, or leave the size out.

V gene: TRBV9
D gene: NA
clone size: NA
CDR3 protein: CASSVHRTATDTQYF

V gene: TRBV9
D gene: TRBD2
clone size: few
CDR3 protein: CASSVGLAEETQYF

V gene: TRBV7-8
D gene: NA
clone size: NA
CDR3 protein: CASSLAPGSEQYF

V gene: TRBV10-3
D gene: TRBD2
clone size: NA
CDR3 protein: CAISDPRLAGDYEQYF

V gene: TRBV27
D gene: TRBD2
clone size: NA
CDR3 protein: CASSTLAALRAKNIQYF

V gene: TRBV12-5
D gene: TRBD1
clone size: NA
CDR3 protein: CASGFSVETGGLSNQPQHF

V gene: TRBV19
D gene: TRBD2
clone size: NA
CDR3 protein: CASSGLAGGGNEQFF

V gene: TRBV19
D gene: NA
clone size: NA
CDR3 protein: CASSINRDEKLFF

V gene: TRBV5-1
D gene: NA
clone size: NA
CDR3 protein: CASSLGDLTDTQYF

V gene: TRBV5-1
D gene: TRBD2
clone size: NA
CDR3 protein: CASTQTSGSYEQYF

V gene: TRBV7-2
D gene: NA
clone size: NA
CDR3 protein: CASSPSNNQPQHF

V gene: TRBV6-5
D gene: NA
clone size: NA
CDR3 protein: CASSYRAGLNEQFF

V gene: TRBV5-1
D gene: NA
clone size: NA
CDR3 protein: CASSPQVNTEAFF

V gene: TRBV28
D gene: TRBD1
clone size: NA
CDR3 protein: CASSKRGTGFGYTF

V gene: TRBV6-1
D gene: NA
clone size: NA
CDR3 protein: CASSEGLLSNQPQHF

V gene: TRBV29-1
D gene: TRBD1
clone size: NA
CDR3 protein: CSVTGVGTEAFF

V gene: TRBV19
D gene: TRBD2
clone size: NA
CDR3 protein: CASSIALAGRPEQYF

V gene: TRBV18
D gene: TRBD1
clone size: NA
CDR3 protein: CASSQRQGARETQYF